The TCR beta chain under discussion was sequenced for a study of T cell repertoires in cytomegalovirus infection. Study in general: Public TCR beta signature analysis indicated the presence of both CMV infection and matching HLA type.

Regarding the study as a whole: HLA-C-restricted CMV clonotypes gave the most frequent clonotype in two of eight donors.

Using its own MiXCR run on the reads, TCRdb lists one record per CDR3 protein. The sample records about 490,000 distinct CDR3 sequences, more than 25% being singletons. V was cut by 1 base and J by 5 bases, with 11 bases left in between. The CDR3 is 14 residues long. CDR1 is MGHRA, CDR2 YSYEKL, per germline. There are a few counts of this clonotype. Its specificity is unknown. The source is a human donor in good health (CMV status not recorded). Some clones in this sample may be carry-over from other donors' samples. Source material: PBMCs. The rearrangement links TRBV4-1 to TRBJ1-1, with D possibly being TRBD1 (5 bases). CDR3 nucleotide sequence: TGCGCCAGCAGCCAAGGGGGGGGGAGGACTGAAGCTTTCTTT. Amino acids: CASSQGGGRTEAFF.